The clone carrying this T cell receptor (beta chain) was found a few times. These data originate in a study of blood T cell repertoires in COVID-19. For the study at large: Samples came from the United States, Italy and Spain, spanning acute and convalescent COVID-19. From T cells, B-cell-depleted T cells, or PBMCs came the material, which was cDNA or gDNA.

In the original analysis: The authors estimated nucleated cell counts from reference gene primer amplification. Repertoires were generated with immunoSEQ multiplex PCR, while TCRdb's copy carries only in-frame clones and drops some. V and J calls and clone size are as listed in that table; D and trimming were resolved from the DNA. Here the sample spans tens of thousands of clones, approximately 77% being singletons. Per germline, CDR1 DFQATT and CDR2 SNEGSKA (reference sequence). V lost 1 base to trimming and J lost 10 bases, with 8 bases between them. CDR3 length equals 11 residues. The specimen sequenced was peripheral blood. This TCR was recovered from a human donor in a cohort sampled during active COVID-19. The chain has TRBV20-1 and TRBJ2-1; D not certain. The CDR3 DNA follows: TGCAGTGCTAGAGCTACGCGCGAGCAGTTCTTC. It specifies CSARATREQFF.